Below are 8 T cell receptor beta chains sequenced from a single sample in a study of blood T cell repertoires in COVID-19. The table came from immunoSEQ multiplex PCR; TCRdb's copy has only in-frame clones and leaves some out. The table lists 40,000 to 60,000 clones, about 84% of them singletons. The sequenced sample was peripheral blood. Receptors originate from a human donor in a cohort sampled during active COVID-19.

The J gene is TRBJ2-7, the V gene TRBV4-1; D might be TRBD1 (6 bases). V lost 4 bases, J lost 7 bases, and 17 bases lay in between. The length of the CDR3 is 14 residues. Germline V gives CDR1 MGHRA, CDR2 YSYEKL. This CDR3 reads CASSRMVQGWEQYF. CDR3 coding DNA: TGCGCCAGCAGCCGGATGGTACAGGGATGGGAGCAGTACTTC.

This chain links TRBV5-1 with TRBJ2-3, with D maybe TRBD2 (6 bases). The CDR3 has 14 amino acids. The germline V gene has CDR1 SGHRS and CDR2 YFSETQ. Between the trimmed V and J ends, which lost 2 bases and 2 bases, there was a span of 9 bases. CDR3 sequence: CASSLGLTTDTQYF. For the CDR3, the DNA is TGCGCCAGCAGCTTAGGACTAACCACAGATACGCAGTATTTT.

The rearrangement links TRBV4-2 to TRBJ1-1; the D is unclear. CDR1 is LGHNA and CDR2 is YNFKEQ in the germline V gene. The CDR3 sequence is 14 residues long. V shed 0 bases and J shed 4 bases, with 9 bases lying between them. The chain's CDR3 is CASSQELGSTEAFF. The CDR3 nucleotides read TGTGCCAGCAGCCAAGAACTGGGGAGCACTGAAGCTTTCTTT.

CDR3 protein: CAWSVQLGQGTGELFF. CDR3 coding DNA: TGTGCCTGGAGTGTACAGCTGGGACAGGGGACCGGGGAGCTGTTTTTT. The chain couples TRBV30 to TRBJ2-2; the match to TRBD1 covers 10 bases. The CDR3 spans 16 residues. The V gene's germline CDR1 is GTSNPN and CDR2 SVGIG (reference sequence). With 0 bases clipped from V and 5 bases from J, the junction kept 6 bases outside the gene matches.

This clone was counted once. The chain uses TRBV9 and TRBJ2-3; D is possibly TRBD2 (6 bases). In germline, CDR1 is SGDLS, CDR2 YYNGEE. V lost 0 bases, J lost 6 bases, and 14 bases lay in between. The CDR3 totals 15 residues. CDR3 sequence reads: CASSVGRREWDTQYF. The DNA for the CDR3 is TGTGCCAGCAGCGTAGGACGGAGGGAATGGGATACGCAGTATTTT.

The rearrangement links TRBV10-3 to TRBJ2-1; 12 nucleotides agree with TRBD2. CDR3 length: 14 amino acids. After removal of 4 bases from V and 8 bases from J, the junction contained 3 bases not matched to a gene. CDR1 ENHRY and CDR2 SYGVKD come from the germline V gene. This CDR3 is CAISGLAGDYEQFF. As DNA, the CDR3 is TGTGCCATCAGTGGACTAGCGGGAGACTATGAGCAGTTCTTC.

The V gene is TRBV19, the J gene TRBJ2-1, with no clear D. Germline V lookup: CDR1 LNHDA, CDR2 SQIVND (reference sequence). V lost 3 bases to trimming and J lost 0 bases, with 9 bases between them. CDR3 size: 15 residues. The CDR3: CASSMGRSSYNEQFF. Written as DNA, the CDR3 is TGTGCCAGTAGTATGGGCCGCAGCTCCTACAATGAGCAGTTCTTC.

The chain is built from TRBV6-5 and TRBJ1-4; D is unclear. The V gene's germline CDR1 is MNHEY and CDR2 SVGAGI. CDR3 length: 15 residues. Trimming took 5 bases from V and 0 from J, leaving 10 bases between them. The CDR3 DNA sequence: TGTGCCAGCAGTCCCCCAGGAACAACTAATGAAAAACTGTTTTTT. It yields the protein CASSPPGTTNEKLFF.